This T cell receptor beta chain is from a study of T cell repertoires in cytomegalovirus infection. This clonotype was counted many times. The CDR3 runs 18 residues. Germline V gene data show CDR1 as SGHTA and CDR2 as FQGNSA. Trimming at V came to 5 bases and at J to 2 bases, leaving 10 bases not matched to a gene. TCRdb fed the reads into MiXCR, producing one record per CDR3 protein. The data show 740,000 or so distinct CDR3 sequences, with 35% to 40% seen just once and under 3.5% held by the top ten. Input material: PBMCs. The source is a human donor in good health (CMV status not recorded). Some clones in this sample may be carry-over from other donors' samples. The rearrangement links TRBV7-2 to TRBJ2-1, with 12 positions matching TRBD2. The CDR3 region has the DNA TGTGCCAGCAGCCCGGTGGGACTAGCGGGCTTTGCCTACAATGAGCAGTTCTTC. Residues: CASSPVGLAGFAYNEQFF.